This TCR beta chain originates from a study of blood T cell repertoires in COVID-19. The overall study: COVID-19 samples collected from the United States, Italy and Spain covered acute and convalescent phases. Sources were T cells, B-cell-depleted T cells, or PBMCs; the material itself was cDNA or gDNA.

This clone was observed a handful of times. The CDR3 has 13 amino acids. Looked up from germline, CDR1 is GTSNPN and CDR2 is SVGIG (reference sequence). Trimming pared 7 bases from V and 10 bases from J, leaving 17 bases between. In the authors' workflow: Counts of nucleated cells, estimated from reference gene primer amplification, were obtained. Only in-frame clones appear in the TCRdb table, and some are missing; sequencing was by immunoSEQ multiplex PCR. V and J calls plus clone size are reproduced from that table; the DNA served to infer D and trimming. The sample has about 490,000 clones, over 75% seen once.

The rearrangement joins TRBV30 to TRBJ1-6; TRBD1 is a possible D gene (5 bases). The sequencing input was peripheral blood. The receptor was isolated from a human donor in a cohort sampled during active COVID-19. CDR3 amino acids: CAYEGDSGSPLHF. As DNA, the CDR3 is TGTGCCTACGAAGGGGATAGCGGGTCACCCCTCCACTTT. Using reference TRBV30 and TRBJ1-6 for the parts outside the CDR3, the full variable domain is SQTIHQWPATLVQPVGSPLSLECTVEGTSNPNLYWYRQAAGRGLQLLFYSVGIGQISSEVPQNLSASRPQDRQFILSSKKLLLSDSGFYLCAYEGDSGSPLHFGNGTRLTVT.